This TCR beta chain was observed in a study of blood T cell repertoires in COVID-19 (dated by TCRdb to the early 2020s). Study-wide context: Samples from collaborators originated in the United States, Italy and Spain and spanned both the acute and convalescent phases of COVID-19. The material from the prospective study consisted of cDNA or gDNA derived from T cells, B-cell-depleted T cells, or PBMCs. The dataset comprised deeply sampled blood TCRbeta repertoires from subjects exposed to, actively infected with, or recovered from COVID-19. The repertoires were released in a freely available public database meant as a resource for research on the immune response to SARS-CoV-2. The samples were drawn from two sources: the first 160 participants of the ongoing ImmuneRACE study, and about 1,300 subjects contributed by 6 global collaborators. Nearly every sample came with metadata listing a de-identified subject ID, COVID-19 status, age in years and sex. Where HLA class I and class II types were available, the types were taken from metadata supplied by the sample provider, not from assay-based typing.

The germline V gene gives CDR1 as KGHSH and CDR2 as LQKENI. Trimming accounts for 6 bases at V and 5 bases at J, while the number of junction bases matched to no gene is 5. The CDR3 numbers 13 residues from cysteine through phenylalanine. Only CDR3 DNA is held: 39 bases, read in frame from base 1. Comments on this clone: No cognate antigen has been identified for it. One base away there is no much larger clone; base qualities are not given. Other DNA sequences of this sample code for an identical CDR3.

On the study overall, not on this receptor specifically: The quantity of clinical and demographic metadata differed by source and by participant and was supplied without curation.

TCRbeta CDR3 regions were amplified from genomic DNA using the immunoSEQ Assay, a bias-controlled multiplex PCR. On the authors' methods: The number of nucleated cells in each sample was estimated from the amplification of reference gene primers within the assay. To quantify the absolute abundance of each unique TCRbeta CDR3 rearrangement, sequence reads were collapsed and filtered. For each sample, productive Simpson clonality was calculated by taking the square root of Simpson's diversity index across productive rearrangements. TCRdb provides this immuneACCESS table in a form limited to in-frame rearrangements. Some clones are lacking; in checked studies, under half of them reflect an unresolved V gene, and why the rest are absent is not known. That table is the source of V, J and clone size, and D and trimming were worked out from the DNA. Across this sample there are about 68,000 clones, with more than 80% seen only once. Jointly, the top ten make up 6.5% to 9% of the sample.

Collaborating institutions collected whole blood in K2EDTA tubes following their own protocols. For TCRbeta analysis, collaborator samples were shipped as frozen whole blood, as isolated PBMCs, or as DNA extracted from either sample type. Recombination joined TRBV18 with TRBJ2-3, with 7 middle bases fitting TRBD1. The clonotype was recovered from a man aged 30 to 39 with acute or convalescent COVID-19. The specimen sequenced was peripheral blood. The DNA is TGTGCCAGCTCGTCGACAGGGTTAGATACGCAGTATTTT. This gives the protein CASSSTGLDTQYF.